This T cell receptor beta chain came from a study of beta chain features in type 1 diabetes. Sorted CD4+ subsets: naive, central memory, regulatory, stem cell-like memory (CD45RO/CCR7/CD25/CD127/CD95/CD27 panel). Reverse transcription of all isolated RNA meant that expressed TCRB transcripts were sequenced. TCRdb's copy holds only in-frame clones and misses some; the assay was immunoSEQ multiplex PCR. The sample lists hundreds of thousands of clones; over 12% were seen once. There are a few counts of this clone. Its antigen remains unidentified. Germline V gene sequence: CDR1 SGHRS, CDR2 YFSETQ. V was trimmed by 0 bases and J by 1 base, leaving 9 bases between them. The CDR3 extends over 15 amino acids. Study-wide results and limits: Within the patient group, naive, central memory and Treg TCRB repertoires appeared more similar to each other than within healthy donors. Shortening of TCRB CDR3s, moderate but significant, appeared in all four CD4+ subsets of Type 1 diabetes patients.

The material sequenced was naive CD4+ T cells from blood. V and J are TRBV5-1 and TRBJ2-3, with D unclear. This sequence was found in a man aged 18 to 35 with type 1 diabetes. CDR3 protein: CASSLDGSRTDTQYF. The CDR3 region has the DNA TGCGCCAGCAGCTTGGACGGGTCTCGCACAGATACGCAGTATTTT.